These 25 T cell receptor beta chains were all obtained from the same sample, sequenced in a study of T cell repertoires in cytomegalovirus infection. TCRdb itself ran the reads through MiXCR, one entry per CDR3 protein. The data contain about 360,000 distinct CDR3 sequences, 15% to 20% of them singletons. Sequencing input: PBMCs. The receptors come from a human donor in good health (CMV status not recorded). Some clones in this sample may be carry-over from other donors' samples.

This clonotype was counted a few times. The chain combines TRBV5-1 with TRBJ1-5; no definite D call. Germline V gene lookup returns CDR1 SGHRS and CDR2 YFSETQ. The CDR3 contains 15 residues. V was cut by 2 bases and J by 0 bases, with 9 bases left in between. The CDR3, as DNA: TGCGCCAGCAGCTTAGGACCGAGTAGCAATCAGCCCCAGCATTTT. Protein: CASSLGPSSNQPQHF.

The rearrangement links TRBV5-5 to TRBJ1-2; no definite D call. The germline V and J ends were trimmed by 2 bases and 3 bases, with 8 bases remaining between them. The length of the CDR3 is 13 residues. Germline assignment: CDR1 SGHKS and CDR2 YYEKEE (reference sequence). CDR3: CASSFGNYYGYTF. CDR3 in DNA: TGTGCCAGCAGCTTTGGAAACTACTATGGCTACACCTTC.

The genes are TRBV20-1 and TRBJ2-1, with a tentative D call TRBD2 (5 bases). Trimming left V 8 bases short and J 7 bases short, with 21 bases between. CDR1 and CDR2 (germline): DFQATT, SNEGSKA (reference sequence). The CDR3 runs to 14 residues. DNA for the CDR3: TGCAGTCTAGAAAGGAGGCTCCCGTGGAATGAGCAGTTCTTC. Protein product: CSLERRLPWNEQFF.

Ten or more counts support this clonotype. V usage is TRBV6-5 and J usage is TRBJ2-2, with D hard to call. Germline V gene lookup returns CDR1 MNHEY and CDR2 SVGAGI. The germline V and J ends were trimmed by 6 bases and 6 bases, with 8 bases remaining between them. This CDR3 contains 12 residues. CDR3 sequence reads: CASRLISGELFF. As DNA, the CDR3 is TGTGCCAGCAGATTAATATCCGGGGAGCTGTTTTTT.

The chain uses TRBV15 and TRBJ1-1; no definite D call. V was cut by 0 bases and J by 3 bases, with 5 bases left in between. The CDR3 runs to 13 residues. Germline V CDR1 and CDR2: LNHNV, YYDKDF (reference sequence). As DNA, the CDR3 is TGTGCCACCAGCAGAGATGGTTACACTGAAGCTTTCTTT. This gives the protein CATSRDGYTEAFF.

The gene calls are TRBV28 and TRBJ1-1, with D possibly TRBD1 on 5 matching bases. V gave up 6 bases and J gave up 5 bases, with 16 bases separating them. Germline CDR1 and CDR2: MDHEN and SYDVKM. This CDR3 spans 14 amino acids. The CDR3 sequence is CASRGGPWGTEAFF. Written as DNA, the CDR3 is TGTGCCAGCAGGGGGGGACCCTGGGGGACTGAAGCTTTCTTT.

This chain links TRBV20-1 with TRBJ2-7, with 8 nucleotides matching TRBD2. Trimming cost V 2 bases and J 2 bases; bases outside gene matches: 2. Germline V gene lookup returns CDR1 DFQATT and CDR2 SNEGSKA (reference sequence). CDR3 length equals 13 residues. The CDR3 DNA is TGCAGTGCTAGACGGGGACTAGCCTACGAGCAGTACTTC. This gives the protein CSARRGLAYEQYF.

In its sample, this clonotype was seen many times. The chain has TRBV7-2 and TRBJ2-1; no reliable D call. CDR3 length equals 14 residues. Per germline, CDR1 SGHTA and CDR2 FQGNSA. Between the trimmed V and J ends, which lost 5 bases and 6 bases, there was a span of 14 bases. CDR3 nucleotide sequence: TGTGCCAGCAGCCCCGGGCCTCAGATCAATGAGCAGTTCTTC. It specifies CASSPGPQINEQFF. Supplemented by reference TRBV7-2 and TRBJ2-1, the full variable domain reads GAGVSQSPSNKVTEKGKDVELRCDPISGHTALYWYRQSLGQGLEFLIYFQGNSAPDKSGLPSDRFSAERTGGSVSTLTIQRTQQEDSAVYLCASSPGPQINEQFFGPGTRLTVL.

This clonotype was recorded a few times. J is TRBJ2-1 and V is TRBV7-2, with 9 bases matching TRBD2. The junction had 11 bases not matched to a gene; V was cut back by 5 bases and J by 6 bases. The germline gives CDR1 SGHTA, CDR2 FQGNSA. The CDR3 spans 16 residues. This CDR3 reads CASSKRTSELGNEQFF. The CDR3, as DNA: TGTGCCAGCAGCAAGCGGACTAGCGAGTTGGGCAATGAGCAGTTCTTC.

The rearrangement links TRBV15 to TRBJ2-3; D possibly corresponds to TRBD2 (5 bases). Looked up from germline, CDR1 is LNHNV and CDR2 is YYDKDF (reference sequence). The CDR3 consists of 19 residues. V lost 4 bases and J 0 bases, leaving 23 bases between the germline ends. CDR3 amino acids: CATSKRYPGSGVSTDTQYF. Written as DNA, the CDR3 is TGTGCCACCAGCAAGAGATACCCGGGGAGTGGAGTGAGCACAGATACGCAGTATTTT.

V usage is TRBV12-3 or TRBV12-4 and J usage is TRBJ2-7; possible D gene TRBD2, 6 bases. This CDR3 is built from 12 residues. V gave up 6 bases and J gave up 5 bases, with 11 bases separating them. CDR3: CASSPTRDEQYF. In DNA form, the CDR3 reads TGTGCCAGCAGCCCGACTAGGGACGAGCAGTACTTC.

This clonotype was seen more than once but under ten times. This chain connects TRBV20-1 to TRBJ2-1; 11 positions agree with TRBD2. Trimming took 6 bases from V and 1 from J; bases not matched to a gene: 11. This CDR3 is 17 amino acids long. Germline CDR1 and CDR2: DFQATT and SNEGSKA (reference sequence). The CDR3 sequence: CSAHLSSGRGSYNEQFF. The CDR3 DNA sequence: TGCAGTGCCCATTTGAGTAGCGGGAGGGGGTCCTACAATGAGCAGTTCTTC.

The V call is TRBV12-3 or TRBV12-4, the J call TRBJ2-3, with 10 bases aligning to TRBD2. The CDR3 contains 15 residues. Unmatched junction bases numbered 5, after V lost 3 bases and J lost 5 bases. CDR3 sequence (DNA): TGTGCCAGCAGTTTCCAGCGGGGGGGCTTAGATACGCAGTATTTT. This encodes CASSFQRGGLDTQYF.

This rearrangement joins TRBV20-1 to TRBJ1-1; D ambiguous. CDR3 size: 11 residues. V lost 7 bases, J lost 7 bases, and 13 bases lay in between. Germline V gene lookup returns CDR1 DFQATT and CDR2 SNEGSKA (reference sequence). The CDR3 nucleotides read TGCAGTGTAGCGAGATCGGGTGAAGCTTTCTTT. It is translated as CSVARSGEAFF.

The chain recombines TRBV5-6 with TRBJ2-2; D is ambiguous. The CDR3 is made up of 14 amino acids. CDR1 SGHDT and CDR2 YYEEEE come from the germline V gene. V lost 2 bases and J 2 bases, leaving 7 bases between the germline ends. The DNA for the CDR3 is TGTGCCAGCAGCTTCGAGAGAAACACCGGGGAGCTGTTTTTT. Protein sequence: CASSFERNTGELFF.

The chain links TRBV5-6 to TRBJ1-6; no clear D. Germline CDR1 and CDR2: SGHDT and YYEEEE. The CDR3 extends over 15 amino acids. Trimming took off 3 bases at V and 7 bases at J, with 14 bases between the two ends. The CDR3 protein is CASSSIREANSPLHF. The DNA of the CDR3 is TGTGCCAGCAGCTCTATTCGGGAGGCGAATTCACCCCTCCACTTT.

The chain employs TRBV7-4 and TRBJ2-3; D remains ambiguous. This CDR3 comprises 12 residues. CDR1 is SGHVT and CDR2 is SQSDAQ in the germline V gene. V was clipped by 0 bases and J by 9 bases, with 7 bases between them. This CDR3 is CASSLASVTQYF. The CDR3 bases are TGTGCCAGCAGCTTAGCCTCAGTAACGCAGTATTTT.

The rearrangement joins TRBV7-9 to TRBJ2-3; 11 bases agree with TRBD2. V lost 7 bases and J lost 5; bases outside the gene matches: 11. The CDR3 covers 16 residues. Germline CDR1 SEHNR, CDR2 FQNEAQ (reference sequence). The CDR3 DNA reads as TGTGCCAGCACCGGACTAGCGGGCATGTTGGGAGATACGCAGTATTTT. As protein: CASTGLAGMLGDTQYF.

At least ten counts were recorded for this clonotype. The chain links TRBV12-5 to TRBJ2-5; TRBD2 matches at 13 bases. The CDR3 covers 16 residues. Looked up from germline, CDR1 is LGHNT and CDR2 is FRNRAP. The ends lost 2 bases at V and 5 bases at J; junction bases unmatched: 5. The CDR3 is CASGLSGLAGAETQYF. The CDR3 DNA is TGTGCTAGTGGTTTGTCCGGACTAGCGGGGGCCGAGACCCAGTACTTC. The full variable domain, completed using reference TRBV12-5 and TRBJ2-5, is DARVTQTPRHKVTEMGQEVTMRCQPILGHNTVFWYRQTMMQGLELLAYFRNRAPLDDSGMPKDRFSAEMPDATLATLKIQPSEPRDSAVYFCASGLSGLAGAETQYFGPGTRLLVL.

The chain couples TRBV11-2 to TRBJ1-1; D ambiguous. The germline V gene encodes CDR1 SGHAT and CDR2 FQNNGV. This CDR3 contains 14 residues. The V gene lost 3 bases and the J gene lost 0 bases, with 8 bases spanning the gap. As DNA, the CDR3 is TGTGCCAGCAGCTTGCTCAGGATGAACACTGAAGCTTTCTTT. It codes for CASSLLRMNTEAFF. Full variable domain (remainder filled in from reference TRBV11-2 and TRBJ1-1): EAGVAQSPRYKIIEKRQSVAFWCNPISGHATLYWYQQILGQGPKLLIQFQNNGVVDDSQLPKDRFSAERLKGVDSTLKIQPAKLEDSAVYLCASSLLRMNTEAFFGQGTRLTVV.

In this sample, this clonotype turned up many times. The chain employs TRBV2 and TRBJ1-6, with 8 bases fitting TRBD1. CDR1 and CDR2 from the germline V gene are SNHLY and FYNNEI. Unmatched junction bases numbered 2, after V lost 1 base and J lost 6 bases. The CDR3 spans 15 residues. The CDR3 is CASSEDQGANSPLHF. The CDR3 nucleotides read TGTGCCAGCAGTGAAGATCAGGGGGCTAATTCACCCCTCCACTTT. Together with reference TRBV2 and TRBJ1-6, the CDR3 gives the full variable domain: EPEVTQTPSHQVTQMGQEVILRCVPISNHLYFYWYRQILGQKVEFLVSFYNNEISEKSEIFDDQFSVERPDGSNFTLKIRSTKLEDSAMYFCASSEDQGANSPLHFGNGTRLTVT.

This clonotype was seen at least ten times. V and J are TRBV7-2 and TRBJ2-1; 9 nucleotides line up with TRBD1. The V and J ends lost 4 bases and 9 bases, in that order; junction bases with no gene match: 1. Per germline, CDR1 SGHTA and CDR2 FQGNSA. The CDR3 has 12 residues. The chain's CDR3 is CASSYRGREQFF. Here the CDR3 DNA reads TGTGCCAGCAGCTACAGGGGGCGTGAGCAGTTCTTC.

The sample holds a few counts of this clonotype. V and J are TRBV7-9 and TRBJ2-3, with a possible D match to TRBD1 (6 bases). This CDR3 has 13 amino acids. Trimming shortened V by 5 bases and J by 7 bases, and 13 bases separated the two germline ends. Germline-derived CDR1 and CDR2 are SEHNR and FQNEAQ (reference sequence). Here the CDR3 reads CASSSWDIHTQYF. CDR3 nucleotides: TGTGCCAGCAGCAGCTGGGACATTCATACGCAGTATTTT.

The CDR3 sequence is CASSGTSGGAAYEQYF. CDR3 coding DNA: TGTGCCAGCAGCGGGACTAGCGGGGGGGCCGCCTACGAGCAGTACTTC. The rearrangement uses TRBV28 and TRBJ2-7, with TRBD2 matching over 16 bases. J gave up 2 bases and V 6 bases, and 4 bases lay outside the gene matches. The CDR3 spans 16 residues. Germline V gives CDR1 MDHEN, CDR2 SYDVKM.

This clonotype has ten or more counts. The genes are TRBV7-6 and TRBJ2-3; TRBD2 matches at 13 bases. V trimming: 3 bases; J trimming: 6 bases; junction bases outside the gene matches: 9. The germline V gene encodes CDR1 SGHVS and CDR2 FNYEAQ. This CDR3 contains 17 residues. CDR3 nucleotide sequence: TGTGCCAGCAGCTTTTTACCCGGGACTAGCGGGAAGGATACGCAGTATTTT. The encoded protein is CASSFLPGTSGKDTQYF.